This TCR beta chain was sequenced during a study of T cells expressing NK-cell markers. TCRdb re-called the 5' RACE reads; every CDR3 protein appears as one record, without DNA. The listing records about 160,000 distinct CDR3 sequences. Regarding this clonotype: Its antigen is not identified.

There are 13 residues in the CDR3. Study results and limitations: In about six donors, dominant CD3+CD56+NKG2C+ clones formed roughly 1.0-7.5% of CD8+ cells. A few donors' CD3+CD56-NKG2C+ cells were dominated by the same clonotypes.

The chain uses TRBV21-1 and TRBJ2-7; TCRdb proposes TRBD2, but this gene call is untestable without DNA. TRBV21-1 is flagged as a pseudogene. The sequence derives from a woman aged 18-70 years in good health. Sequenced input: blood T cells: a sorted CD56 or NKG2C T cell subset, CD4+ or CD8+ T cells, or bulk PBMC T cells (not recorded which). CDR3 region: CASSNGGSYEQYF.